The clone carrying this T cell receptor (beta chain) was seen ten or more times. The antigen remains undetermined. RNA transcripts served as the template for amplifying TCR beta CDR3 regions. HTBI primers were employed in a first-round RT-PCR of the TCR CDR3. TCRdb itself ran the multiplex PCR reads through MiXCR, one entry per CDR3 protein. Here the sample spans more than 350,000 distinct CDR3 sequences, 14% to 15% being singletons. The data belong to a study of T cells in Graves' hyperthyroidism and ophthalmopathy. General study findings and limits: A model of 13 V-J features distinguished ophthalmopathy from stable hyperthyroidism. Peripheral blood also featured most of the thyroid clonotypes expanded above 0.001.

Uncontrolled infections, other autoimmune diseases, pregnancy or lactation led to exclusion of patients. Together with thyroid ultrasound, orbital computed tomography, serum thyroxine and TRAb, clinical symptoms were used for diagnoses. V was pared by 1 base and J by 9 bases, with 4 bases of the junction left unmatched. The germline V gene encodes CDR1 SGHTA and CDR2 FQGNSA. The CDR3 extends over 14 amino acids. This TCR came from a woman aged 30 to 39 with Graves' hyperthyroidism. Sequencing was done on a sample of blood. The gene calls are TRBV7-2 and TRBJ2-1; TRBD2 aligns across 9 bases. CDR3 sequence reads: CASSLVTSGREQFF. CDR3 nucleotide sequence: TGTGCCAGCAGCTTAGTGACTAGCGGTCGTGAGCAGTTCTTC.